What follows are 10 T cell receptor beta chains derived from one specimen sequenced in a study of breast tumors, draining lymph nodes, adjacent tissues. TCRdb ran MiXCR on the multiplex PCR reads and lists one entry per CDR3 protein. Of approximately 190,000 distinct CDR3 sequences in the sample, roughly 31% are singletons; the top ten hold roughly 4%. The lymph nodes were axillary draining lymph nodes from breast cancer patients. Sequencing was carried out using axillary lymph node tissue. The receptors here all came from a female donor with breast cancer. Some clones in this sample may be carry-over from other donors' samples.

This clonotype appeared a single time. Because the CDR3 is missing its conserved closing phenylalanine or tryptophan, this is likely a read error. This chain uses TRBV5-4 with TRBJ2-7; 8 bases agree with TRBD2. The length of the CDR3 is 13 residues. CDR1 and CDR2 (germline): SGHNT, YYREEE (reference sequence). V dropped 4 bases and J dropped 3; count of bases not matched to a gene: 3. The CDR3 spells CASSTSGVYEQYL. Here the CDR3 DNA reads TGTGCCAGCAGCACTAGCGGAGTCTACGAGCAGTACCTC.

This clonotype appeared many times. The chain is built from TRBV7-8 and TRBJ2-7; weak D call: TRBD2 (6 bases). CDR1 is SGHVS, CDR2 FQNEAQ, per germline. This CDR3 is built from 17 residues. The V end lost 5 bases, the J end lost 1 base, and 21 bases lay between the germline ends. CDR3 in amino acids: CASSPQEGRPFSYEQYF. The CDR3 region has the DNA TGTGCCAGCAGCCCCCAGGAGGGGAGGCCTTTTTCCTACGAGCAGTACTTC.

This clonotype was recorded at least ten times. This rearrangement joins TRBV5-6 to TRBJ2-7, with a tentative D call TRBD1 (5 bases). V lost 0 bases and J 6 bases, leaving 7 bases between the germline ends. CDR3 length equals 12 residues. From germline, CDR1 is SGHDT and CDR2 YYEEEE. This CDR3 reads CASSLEGLEQYF. CDR3 coding DNA: TGTGCCAGCAGCTTGGAGGGGCTCGAGCAGTACTTC.

This clonotype was seen many times. The V and J genes are TRBV20-1 and TRBJ1-2; D ambiguous. The CDR3 has 13 residues. Germline V gene sequence: CDR1 DFQATT, CDR2 SNEGSKA (reference sequence). Between the trimmed V and J ends, which lost 1 base and 2 bases, there was a span of 8 bases. CDR3 nucleotides: TGCAGTGCTAGAGTTGGGAACAACTATGGCTACACCTTC. It translates to CSARVGNNYGYTF.

This clonotype was detected ten times or more. The V gene is TRBV7-2, the J gene TRBJ2-1; perhaps TRBD2 as D (6 bases). This CDR3 has 15 residues. CDR1 SGHTA and CDR2 FQGNSA come from the germline V gene. V lost 4 bases and J lost 3, with 13 bases in between. The chain's CDR3 is CASSWGLGGYNEQFF. The CDR3 DNA sequence: TGTGCCAGCAGCTGGGGACTCGGGGGCTACAATGAGCAGTTCTTC.

Ten or more counts support this clonotype. The genes are TRBV2 and TRBJ1-2, with D unclear. CDR3 length: 12 residues. Trimming cost V 4 bases and J 4 bases, with 7 bases left between them. The germline V gene has CDR1 SNHLY and CDR2 FYNNEI. CDR3 sequence reads: CASSAVFYGYTF. The CDR3, as DNA: TGTGCCAGCAGTGCAGTCTTCTATGGCTACACCTTC. The full variable domain, its missing parts supplied by reference TRBV2 and TRBJ1-2, is EPEVTQTPSHQVTQMGQEVILRCVPISNHLYFYWYRQILGQKVEFLVSFYNNEISEKSEIFDDQFSVERPDGSNFTLKIRSTKLEDSAMYFCASSAVFYGYTFGSGTRLTVV.

There are many counts of this clonotype. The chain has TRBV6-6 and TRBJ2-3, with D perhaps TRBD1 (5 bases). Germline lookup yields CDR1 MNHNY and CDR2 SVGAGI (reference sequence). V was trimmed by 7 bases and J by 0 bases, leaving 26 bases between them. CDR3 size: 19 residues. CDR3 coding DNA: TGTGCCAGCACCCCCGCCCAGGGATCCCCCGGCTATAGCACAGATACGCAGTATTTT. Translated, it gives CASTPAQGSPGYSTDTQYF.

This clonotype was found many times. The chain employs TRBV4-2 and TRBJ2-1; TRBD2 might be the D (7 bases). Per the germline V gene, CDR1 is LGHNA and CDR2 is YNFKEQ. The CDR3 extends over 16 amino acids. Trimming shortened V by 0 bases and J by 10 bases, and 19 bases separated the two germline ends. The CDR3: CASSQEFGGGHREQFF. Written as DNA, the CDR3 is TGTGCCAGCAGCCAAGAGTTTGGCGGGGGACATAGGGAGCAGTTCTTC.

To note about this clonotype: One end of the junction does not line up with germline, which may come from a read error. CDR3 coding DNA: TGCGCCAGCGGCCAAGAGGCCAGGGGAGTGAATGAGCAGTTCTTC. Its protein product is CASGQEARGVNEQFF. The chain is built from TRBV4-3 and TRBJ2-1, with D possibly matching TRBD1 (6 bases). This CDR3 has 15 amino acids. Germline values: CDR1 LGHNA, CDR2 YSLEER.

This clonotype has ten or more counts. V gene TRBV20-1 combines with J gene TRBJ2-1; D perhaps matches TRBD2 (6 bases). The CDR3 contains 15 residues. CDR1 is DFQATT and CDR2 is SNEGSKA in the germline V gene (reference sequence). The V gene lost 3 bases and the J gene lost 2 bases, with 14 bases spanning the gap. CDR3 loop: CSASTGGMTYNEQFF. The CDR3 DNA is TGCAGTGCTAGTACGGGCGGGATGACCTACAATGAGCAGTTCTTC.